This TCR beta chain was documented in a study of shared T cell receptors in the human thymus listed by TCRdb under 2021. Study-wide context: The study examined how self-reactive, shared T-cell receptor alpha chains are generated in the human thymus.

The library was prepared using the immunoSEQ multiplex PCR assay. This immuneACCESS table, as held by TCRdb, lists in-frame sequences with V and J called but not all clones. Of the missing ones, under half trace to an unresolved V gene in checked studies; the others have no known cause. This sample comprises under 850,000 clones, roughly 90% of them detected only once. Over 0.008% of the sample comes from the top ten. CDR1 and CDR2 are drawn from the germline V gene: ENHRY, SYGVKD. The germline V end is reduced by 10 bases and the J end by 6 bases; junction bases left unmatched: 14. The CDR3 numbers 14 residues from cysteine through phenylalanine. Only the CDR3 part of the read is kept: 42 bases, read in frame from the first base. Concerning this clone itself: No antigen is known for it. Base-call qualities are not available, and no considerably larger clone is one nucleotide away.

This sample was shared with a second study, whose subject was human thymus T cells. Looking at the second paper: In Finland, the donors were immunologically healthy infants who were having open corrective cardiac surgery for congenital heart defects. Thymus tissue was collected as surgical resects that were removed during corrective cardiac surgery. Both the thymic and the peripheral blood repertoires appeared to show biased V and J gene segment usage. According to the related research, thymic TCR repertoires were highly overlapping among unrelated individuals. The study described the TCR alpha and beta repertoires in roughly 8 infant thymus samples and a handful of matching peripheral blood samples. Donor ages ranged from about 6 to 250 days, and the cohort comprised about 6 male and a couple of female infants. Thymocytes were mechanically released from the tissue and were stored as pellets of roughly 9-30 million cells at -70 degrees C. A QIAsymphony instrument was used to extract genomic DNA from the frozen cell pellets. The immunoSEQ multiplex PCR assay was used to amplify the TCRB and TCRAD loci from a standardized amount of quality-controlled genomic DNA. Amplicons spanned the V(D)J region at a length sufficient to cover the CDR3 and identify V and J genes. Amplicon sequencing was performed on an Illumina platform through the commercial immunoSEQ service. Primer bias and sequencing errors were corrected as previously described, and TCRAD and TCRB were defined on the basis of the IMGT database. Analysis of the repertoires was done with immunoSEQ Analyzer 3.0 and VDJTools and included basic statistics, V/J segment usage, diversity estimates, rarefaction and pairwise overlap. Diversity was estimated with Chao1, ChaoE, Efron-Thisted, Shannon and inverse Simpson indices, and also on datasets down-sampled to the smallest sample. Repertoire overlap used strict matching of CDR3 nucleotide sequence, V gene and J gene, with Jaccard-based multidimensional scaling clustering. On average, thymus samples yielded 650,000 to 1,000,000 unique TCRB clonotypes, whereas blood samples yielded about 84,000.

Recombination linked TRBV10-3 to TRBJ2-7, and 8 junctional nucleotides match TRBD2. The sample was thymocytes. This clonotype originated in a boy under three years old with a congenital heart defect. Donor details come from another sample of the same person, matched by shared clones. The DNA reads as follows: TGTGCCACCGCTACCGGACTAGCTGCAAGCGAGCAGTACTTC. It encodes CATATGLAASEQYF.